Presented here are 25 T cell receptor beta chains from one specimen sequenced in a study of T cells in Graves' hyperthyroidism and ophthalmopathy. Using RNA transcripts as the source, TCR beta CDR3 regions were amplified. HTBI primers were employed in a first-round RT-PCR of the TCR CDR3. TCRdb ran MiXCR on the multiplex PCR reads and lists one entry per CDR3 protein. The repertoire has 450,000 to 500,000 distinct CDR3 sequences, 22% of them found once; the top ten carry about half. Sequenced: blood. The receptors come from a woman aged 70 to 79 with Graves' ophthalmopathy.

This clonotype has a handful of counts. V usage is TRBV29-1 and J usage is TRBJ2-5, with TRBD2 matching over 8 bases. The V segment lost 6 bases and the J segment 0 bases; nucleotides outside the gene matches: 6. CDR1 SQVTM and CDR2 ANQGSEA come from the germline V gene. CDR3 length: 14 amino acids. The CDR3 is CSVKLAAYQETQYF. CDR3 DNA sequence: TGCAGCGTGAAACTAGCGGCGTACCAAGAGACCCAGTACTTC.

In its sample, this clonotype was seen once. The chain uses TRBV10-3 and TRBJ2-2; 7 nucleotides line up with TRBD1. V gave up 6 bases and J gave up 2 bases; unmatched junction bases: 18. The CDR3 runs to 19 residues. Germline loops: CDR1 ENHRY, CDR2 SYGVKD. Here the CDR3 reads CAISPTDTGANSNTGELFF. CDR3 in DNA: TGTGCCATCAGCCCCACAGACACAGGGGCAAACTCTAACACCGGGGAGCTGTTTTTT.

This clonotype was picked up a small number of times. The chain recombines TRBV4-1 with TRBJ2-3; tentatively, D is TRBD2 (5 bases). Trimming shortened V by 1 base and J by 4 bases, and 9 bases separated the two germline ends. The length of the CDR3 is 14 residues. Germline V lookup: CDR1 MGHRA, CDR2 YSYEKL. Here the CDR3 reads CASSQVSVADTQYF. The CDR3 DNA reads as TGCGCCAGCAGCCAAGTTAGCGTGGCAGATACGCAGTATTTT.

This chain uses TRBV12-3 or TRBV12-4 with TRBJ1-1; D possibly corresponds to TRBD1 (5 bases). This CDR3 is built from 13 residues. Between the trimmed V and J ends, which lost 8 bases and 5 bases, there was a span of 15 bases. This CDR3 reads CASSRGWRTEAFF. CDR3 DNA: TGTGCCAGCTCGAGGGGTTGGCGTACTGAAGCTTTCTTT.

The gene calls are TRBV14 and TRBJ1-6; no definite D call. The CDR3 runs to 15 residues. V was cut by 1 base and J by 6 bases, with 10 bases left in between. Germline CDR1 and CDR2: SGHDN and FVKESK. CDR3 residues: CASSQAALSNSPLHF. In DNA form, the CDR3 reads TGTGCCAGCAGCCAAGCCGCCTTGAGTAATTCACCCCTCCACTTT.

This clonotype has ten or more counts. The DNA for the CDR3 is TGCGCCAGCAGGCCCGGGGACCGAAGTCAGCCCCAGCATTTT. It specifies CASRPGDRSQPQHF. This chain uses TRBV10-2 with TRBJ1-5; TRBD1 is a possible D gene (5 bases). The CDR3 runs 14 residues. Germline-derived CDR1 and CDR2 are WSHSY and SAAADI. The ends were cut back, 6 bases at V and 6 bases at J, with 15 bases in the middle.

The chain employs TRBV29-1 and TRBJ1-2; D is unclear. The length of the CDR3 is 12 residues. CDR1 SQVTM and CDR2 ANQGSEA come from the germline V gene. Trimming took off 0 bases at V and 2 bases at J, with 4 bases between the two ends. The CDR3 DNA reads TGCAGCGTTGAAGATCAGAACTATGGCTACACCTTC. This translates into CSVEDQNYGYTF.

Many counts were recorded for this clonotype. The chain joins TRBV6-1 to TRBJ2-5; 10 bases match TRBD1. V lost 8 bases and J lost 9; bases outside the gene matches: 12. The CDR3 extends over 14 amino acids. Germline V CDR1 and CDR2: MNHNS, SASEGT. CDR3 sequence reads: CASQTGTGVGAQYF. CDR3 bases: TGTGCCAGCCAGACCGGGACAGGGGTGGGGGCCCAGTACTTC.

This clonotype was seen ten or more times. The rearrangement links TRBV6-1 to TRBJ2-4; possible D gene TRBD1, 6 bases. This CDR3 is built from 11 residues. V lost 5 bases, J lost 10 bases, and 9 bases lay in between. Germline values: CDR1 MNHNS, CDR2 SASEGT. The CDR3 DNA sequence: TGTGCCAGCAGTTCTCAGGGGATTCAGTACTTC. Translation: CASSSQGIQYF.

J is TRBJ2-3 and V is TRBV7-9; TRBD1 is a possible D gene (6 bases). Per germline, CDR1 SEHNR and CDR2 FQNEAQ (reference sequence). The V and J ends lost 6 bases and 1 base respectively, with 11 bases between them. This CDR3 has 14 amino acids. This CDR3 reads CASRLTGRTDTQYF. CDR3 nucleotide sequence: TGTGCCAGCAGGCTTACAGGGCGCACAGATACGCAGTATTTT.

Details on this clonotype: An end of the junction differs from the germline gene, which may be a read error. The rearrangement joins TRBV3-1 to TRBJ1-1, with no clear D. This CDR3 is built from 16 residues. In germline, CDR1 is LGHDT, CDR2 YNNKEL (reference sequence). The chain's CDR3 is CASSQEDSMLNTEAFF. In DNA form, the CDR3 reads TGTGCCAGCAGTCAAGAGGACTCAATGTTGAACACTGAAGCTTTCTTT.

This clonotype occurred many times. The CDR3 bases are TGTGCCATGGACAGCGGCTATAATCAGCCCCAGCATTTT. Its protein is CAMDSGYNQPQHF. This rearrangement joins TRBV6-1 to TRBJ1-5; TRBD1 might be the D (6 bases). V was cut by 10 bases and J by 4 bases, with 14 bases left in between. Germline loops: CDR1 MNHNS, CDR2 SASEGT. The CDR3 is 13 amino acids.

Regarding this clonotype: At one end, the junction sequence differs from germline, possibly due to a read error. This chain connects TRBV19 to TRBJ2-7; a possible D gene is TRBD1 (5 bases). The CDR3 is 15 residues long. Germline-derived CDR1 and CDR2 are LNHDA and SQIVND (reference sequence). CDR3 sequence (DNA): TGTACCAGTAGTGGCAGGGAAAAGGTCGCGGACGAGCAGTACTTC. It yields the protein CTSSGREKVADEQYF.

V and J are TRBV2 and TRBJ2-1, with a tentative D call TRBD2 (5 bases). The ends were cut back, 4 bases at V and 10 bases at J, with 14 bases in the middle. The CDR3 spans 13 residues. Germline CDR1 is SNHLY and CDR2 is FYNNEI. The CDR3 loop is CASSALESPEQFF. The CDR3 nucleotides read TGTGCCAGCAGTGCACTAGAGTCCCCCGAGCAGTTCTTC.

This clonotype was detected a few times. A junction boundary mismatches the germline segment, possibly from a read error. V gene TRBV7-2 combines with J gene TRBJ2-7; 8 nucleotides agree with TRBD1. The germline V gene has CDR1 SGHTA and CDR2 FQGNSA. CDR3 length equals 16 residues. CDR3 in amino acids: CASSLSMGQASHEQYF. In DNA form, the CDR3 reads TGTGCCAGCAGCTTATCCATGGGACAGGCCTCCCACGAGCAGTACTTC.

There are a few counts of this clonotype. The V gene is TRBV30, the J gene TRBJ2-3; D unresolved. The CDR3 is 15 residues long. The V end was cut by 3 bases, the J end by 2 bases, with 15 bases between. Germline V lookup: CDR1 GTSNPN, CDR2 SVGIG (reference sequence). CDR3 region: CAWRYKGGYTDTQYF. The CDR3, as DNA: TGTGCCTGGAGGTATAAGGGCGGCTACACAGATACGCAGTATTTT. Supplemented by reference TRBV30 and TRBJ2-3, the full variable domain reads SQTIHQWPATLVQPVGSPLSLECTVEGTSNPNLYWYRQAAGRGLQLLFYSVGIGQISSEVPQNLSASRPQDRQFILSSKKLLLSDSGFYLCAWRYKGGYTDTQYFGPGTRLTVL.

This clonotype occurred many times. This chain uses TRBV30 with TRBJ2-1; 9 nucleotides align to TRBD2. The CDR3 has 16 amino acids. Per the germline V gene, CDR1 is GTSNPN and CDR2 is SVGIG (reference sequence). V lost 3 bases to trimming and J lost 4 bases; unmatched junction nucleotides: 10. CDR3 nucleotides: TGTGCCTGGAGAATGCGCTCTAGCGGGGCTTACAATGAGCAGTTCTTC. Translating gives CAWRMRSSGAYNEQFF.

The rearrangement uses TRBV5-6 and TRBJ1-6; the D is unclear. Germline CDR1 and CDR2: SGHDT and YYEEEE. Trimming shortened V by 0 bases and J by 10 bases, and 11 bases separated the two germline ends. The CDR3 runs to 14 residues. The CDR3 coding sequence is TGTGCCAGCAGCTTGGAGCGTGGACGCTCACCCCTCCACTTT. The encoded protein is CASSLERGRSPLHF.

This clonotype was recorded at least ten times. The genes are TRBV20-1 and TRBJ2-7, with a tentative D call TRBD2 (6 bases). The CDR3 runs to 14 residues. Germline V CDR1 and CDR2: DFQATT, SNEGSKA (reference sequence). V lost 3 bases, J lost 0 bases, and 12 bases lay in between. The chain's CDR3 is CSASHAGSSYEQYF. For the CDR3, the DNA is TGCAGTGCTAGTCATGCGGGGAGCTCCTACGAGCAGTACTTC.

In this sample, this clonotype turned up many times. The chain couples TRBV12-3 or TRBV12-4 to TRBJ2-5, with TRBD1 identical over 7 bases. The CDR3 is 14 amino acids. V trimming: 4 bases; J trimming: 2 bases; junction bases outside the gene matches: 4. The CDR3 protein is CASSSPGQQETQYF. The DNA of the CDR3 is TGTGCCAGCAGTTCGCCGGGACAGCAAGAGACCCAGTACTTC.

This clonotype was counted many times. The rearrangement links TRBV12-5 to TRBJ2-1, with 15 bases fitting TRBD2. Germline trimming cut 0 bases from V and 0 bases from J; bases unmatched to any gene: 6. CDR1 is LGHNT and CDR2 is FRNRAP in the germline V gene. The CDR3 length is 20 residues. The CDR3 sequence: CASGLVPGLAGGSSYNEQFF. CDR3 sequence (DNA): TGTGCTAGTGGTTTGGTACCGGGACTAGCGGGAGGCAGCTCCTACAATGAGCAGTTCTTC.

This chain joins TRBV7-9 and TRBJ2-3; D not certain. V lost 1 base and J lost 4, with 12 bases in between. This CDR3 spans 15 amino acids. Per the germline V gene, CDR1 is SEHNR and CDR2 is FQNEAQ (reference sequence). The CDR3 sequence is CASSLVRYPPDTQYF. CDR3 coding DNA: TGTGCCAGCAGCTTAGTTAGATACCCACCAGATACGCAGTATTTT. The entire variable domain, with the rest obtained from reference TRBV7-9 and TRBJ2-3, is as follows: DTGVSQNPRHKITKRGQNVTFRCDPISEHNRLYWYRQTLGQGPEFLTYFQNEAQLEKSRLLSDRFSAERPKGSFSTLEIQRTEQGDSAMYLCASSLVRYPPDTQYFGPGTRLTVL.

Points on this clonotype: A single base separates this from a much larger clone, so it may be a read error. This is likely a read error, given that the CDR3 carries no conserved phenylalanine or tryptophan at its end. This chain links TRBV2 with TRBJ1-2, with a possible D match to TRBD1 (5 bases). The ends were cut back, 5 bases at V and 3 bases at J, with 10 bases in the middle. Per germline, CDR1 SNHLY and CDR2 FYNNEI. The CDR3 runs to 13 residues. The CDR3 sequence is CASSPEGHYGYTL. The DNA of the CDR3 is TGTGCCAGCAGTCCGGAGGGACACTATGGCTACACCCTC.

Notes on this clonotype: Just one base apart from a much larger clone, this may be a read error. The genes are TRBV2 and TRBJ2-5; D is unresolved. Germline assignment: CDR1 SNHLY and CDR2 FYNNEI. Trimming shortened V by 6 bases and J by 5 bases, and 10 bases separated the two germline ends. The CDR3 is 12 amino acids. The CDR3 protein is CASSTATETQYF. The CDR3 nucleotides are TGTGCCAGCAGCACCGCCACGGAGACCCAGTACTTC. Combining the CDR3 with reference TRBV2 and TRBJ2-5 gives the whole variable domain EPEVTQTPSHQVTQMGQEVILRCVPISNHLYFYWYRQILGQKVEFLVSFYNNEISEKSEIFDDQFSVERPDGSNFTLKIRSTKLEDSAMYFCASSTATETQYFGPGTRLLVL.

Comment on this clonotype: Given a much more abundant clone one base away, this may be a read error. This rearrangement joins TRBV11-1 to TRBJ2-3, with D possibly matching TRBD2 (6 bases). The germline V gene has CDR1 SGHAT and CDR2 FQDESV (reference sequence). This CDR3 has 15 amino acids. Here the CDR3 reads CASSSDYRDTDTQYF. As DNA, the CDR3 is TGTGCCAGCAGCTCGGACTACCGAGACACAGACACGCAGTATTTT.